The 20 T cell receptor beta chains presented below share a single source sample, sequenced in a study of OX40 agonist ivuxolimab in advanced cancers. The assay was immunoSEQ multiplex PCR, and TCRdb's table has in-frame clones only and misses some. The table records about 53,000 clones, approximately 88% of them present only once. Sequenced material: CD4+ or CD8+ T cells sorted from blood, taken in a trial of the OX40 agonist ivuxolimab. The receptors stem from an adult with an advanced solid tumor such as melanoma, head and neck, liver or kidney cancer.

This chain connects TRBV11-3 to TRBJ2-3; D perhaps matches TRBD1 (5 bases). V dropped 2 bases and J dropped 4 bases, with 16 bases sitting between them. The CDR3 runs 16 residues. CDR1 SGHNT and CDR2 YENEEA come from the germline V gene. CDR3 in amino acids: CASSLYAGIVADTQYF. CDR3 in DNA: TGTGCCAGCAGCTTATATGCAGGGATTGTCGCAGATACGCAGTATTTT.

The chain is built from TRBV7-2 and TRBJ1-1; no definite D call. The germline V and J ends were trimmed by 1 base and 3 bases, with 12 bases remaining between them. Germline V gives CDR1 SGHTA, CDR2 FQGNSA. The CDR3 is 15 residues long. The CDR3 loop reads CASSLEPGLDTEAFF. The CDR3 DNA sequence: TGTGCCAGCAGCTTAGAGCCGGGGTTGGACACTGAAGCTTTCTTT.

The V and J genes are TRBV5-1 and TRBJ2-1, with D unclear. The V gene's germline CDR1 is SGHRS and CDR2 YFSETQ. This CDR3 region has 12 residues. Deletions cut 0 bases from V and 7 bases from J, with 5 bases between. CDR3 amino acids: CASSLVRNEQFF. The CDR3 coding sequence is TGCGCCAGCAGCTTGGTCCGGAATGAGCAGTTCTTC. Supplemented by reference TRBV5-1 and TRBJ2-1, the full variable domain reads KAGVTQTPRYLIKTRGQQVTLSCSPISGHRSVSWYQQTPGQGLQFLFEYFSETQRNKGNFPGRFSGRQFSNSRSEMNVSTLELGDSALYLCASSLVRNEQFFGPGTRLTVL.

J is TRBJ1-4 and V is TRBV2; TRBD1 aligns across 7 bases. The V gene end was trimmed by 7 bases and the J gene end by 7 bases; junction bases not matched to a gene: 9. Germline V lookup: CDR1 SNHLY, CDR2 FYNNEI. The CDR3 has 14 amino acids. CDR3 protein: CASNPGGGAEKLFF. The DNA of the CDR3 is TGTGCCAGCAACCCAGGGGGGGGAGCTGAAAAACTGTTTTTT.

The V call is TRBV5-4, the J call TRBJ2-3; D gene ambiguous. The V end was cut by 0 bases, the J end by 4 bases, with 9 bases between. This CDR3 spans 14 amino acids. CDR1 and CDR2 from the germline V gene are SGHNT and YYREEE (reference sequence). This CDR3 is CASSLVGTADTQYF. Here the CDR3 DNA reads TGTGCCAGCAGCTTGGTTGGAACCGCAGATACGCAGTATTTT.

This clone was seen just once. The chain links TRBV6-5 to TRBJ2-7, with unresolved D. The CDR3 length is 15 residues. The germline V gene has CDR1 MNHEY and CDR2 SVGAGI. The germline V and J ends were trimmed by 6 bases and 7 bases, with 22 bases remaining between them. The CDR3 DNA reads TGTGCCAGCAGGGAGCAGACACCGAGCTACGAAGAGCAGTACTTC. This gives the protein CASREQTPSYEEQYF.

CDR3 amino acids: CAWMGQGAGQPQHF. CDR3 DNA sequence: TGTGCCTGGATGGGACAGGGGGCAGGTCAGCCCCAGCATTTT. The chain carries TRBV30 and TRBJ1-5; TRBD1 matches 12 bases. Trimming cost V 4 bases and J 6 bases; bases outside gene matches: 4. CDR1 and CDR2 from the germline V gene are GTSNPN and SVGIG (reference sequence). CDR3 length equals 14 residues.

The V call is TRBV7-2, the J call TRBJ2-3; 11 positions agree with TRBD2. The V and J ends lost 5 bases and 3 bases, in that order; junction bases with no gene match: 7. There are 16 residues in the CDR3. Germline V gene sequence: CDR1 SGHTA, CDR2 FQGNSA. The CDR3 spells CASSTQLAGVTDTQYF. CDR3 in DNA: TGTGCCAGCAGCACTCAACTAGCGGGAGTAACAGATACGCAGTATTTT.

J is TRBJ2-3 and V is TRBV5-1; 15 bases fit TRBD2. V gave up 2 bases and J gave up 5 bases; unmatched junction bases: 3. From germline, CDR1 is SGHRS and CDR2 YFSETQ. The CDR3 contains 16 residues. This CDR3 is CASSLGLAGGVDTQYF. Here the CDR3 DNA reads TGCGCCAGCAGCTTAGGACTAGCGGGAGGGGTAGATACGCAGTATTTT.

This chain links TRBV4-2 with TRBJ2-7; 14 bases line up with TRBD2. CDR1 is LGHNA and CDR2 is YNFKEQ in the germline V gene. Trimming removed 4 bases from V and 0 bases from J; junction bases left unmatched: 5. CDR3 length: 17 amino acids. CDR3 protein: CASSREGTSGSSYEQYF. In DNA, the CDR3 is TGTGCCAGCAGCCGAGAGGGGACTAGCGGGAGCTCCTACGAGCAGTACTTC.

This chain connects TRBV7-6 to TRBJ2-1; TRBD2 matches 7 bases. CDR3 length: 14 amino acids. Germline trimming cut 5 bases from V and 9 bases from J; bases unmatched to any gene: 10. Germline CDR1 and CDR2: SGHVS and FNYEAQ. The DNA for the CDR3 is TGTGCCAGCAGCACCGGGGGACTATTGCTTGAGCAGTTCTTC. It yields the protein CASSTGGLLLEQFF. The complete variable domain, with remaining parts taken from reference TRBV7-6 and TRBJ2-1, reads GAGVSQSPRYKVTKRGQDVALRCDPISGHVSLYWYRQALGQGPEFLTYFNYEAQQDKSGLPNDRFSAERPEGSISTLTIQRTEQRDSAMYRCASSTGGLLLEQFFGPGTRLTVL.

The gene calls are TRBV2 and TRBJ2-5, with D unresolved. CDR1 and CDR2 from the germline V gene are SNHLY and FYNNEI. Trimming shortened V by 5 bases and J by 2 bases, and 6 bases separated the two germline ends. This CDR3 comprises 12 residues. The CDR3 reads CASSPAQETQYF. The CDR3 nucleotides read TGTGCCAGCAGTCCCGCGCAAGAGACCCAGTACTTC.

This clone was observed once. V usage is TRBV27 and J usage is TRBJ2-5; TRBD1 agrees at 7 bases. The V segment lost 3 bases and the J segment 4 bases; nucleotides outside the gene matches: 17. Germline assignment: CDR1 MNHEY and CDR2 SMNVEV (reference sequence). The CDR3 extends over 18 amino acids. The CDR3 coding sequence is TGTGCCAGCAGTTTTCGCCGGTCCACAGGGGCGCGCGCAGAGACCCAGTACTTC. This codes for CASSFRRSTGARAETQYF.

The CDR3 loop reads CASSWRGRETTGELFF. The CDR3 nucleotides read TGTGCCAGCAGTTGGCGTGGGCGGGAGACCACCGGGGAGCTGTTTTTT. This chain joins TRBV27 and TRBJ2-2; 7 nucleotides match TRBD2. The J segment lost 4 bases and the V segment lost 4 bases, leaving 9 bases of the junction unmatched. The CDR3 extends over 16 amino acids. Germline V gene data show CDR1 as MNHEY and CDR2 as SMNVEV (reference sequence).

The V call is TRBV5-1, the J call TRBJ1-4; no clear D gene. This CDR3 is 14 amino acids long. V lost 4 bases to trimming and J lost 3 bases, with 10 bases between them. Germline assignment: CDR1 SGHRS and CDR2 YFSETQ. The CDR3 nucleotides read TGCGCCAGCAGCCTGGCCCTAGCTAATGAAAAACTGTTTTTT. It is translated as CASSLALANEKLFF. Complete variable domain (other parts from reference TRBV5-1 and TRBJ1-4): KAGVTQTPRYLIKTRGQQVTLSCSPISGHRSVSWYQQTPGQGLQFLFEYFSETQRNKGNFPGRFSGRQFSNSRSEMNVSTLELGDSALYLCASSLALANEKLFFGSGTQLSVL.

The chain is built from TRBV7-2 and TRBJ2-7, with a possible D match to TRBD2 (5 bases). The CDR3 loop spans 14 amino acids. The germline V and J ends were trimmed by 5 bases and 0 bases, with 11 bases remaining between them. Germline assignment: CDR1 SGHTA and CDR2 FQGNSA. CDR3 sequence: CASSVSGSSYEQYF. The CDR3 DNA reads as TGTGCCAGCAGCGTCAGCGGAAGCTCCTACGAGCAGTACTTC.

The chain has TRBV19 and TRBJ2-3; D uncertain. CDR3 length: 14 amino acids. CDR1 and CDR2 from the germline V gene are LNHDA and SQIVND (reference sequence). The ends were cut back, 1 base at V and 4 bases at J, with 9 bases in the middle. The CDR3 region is CASSIGLQADTQYF. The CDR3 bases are TGTGCCAGTAGTATAGGACTGCAAGCAGATACGCAGTATTTT.

CDR3: CASSQDMSRSGGYTF. CDR3 DNA sequence: TGCGCCAGCAGCCAAGATATGAGCAGATCCGGGGGCTACACCTTC. The chain combines TRBV4-3 with TRBJ1-2, with unresolved D. Trimming took 0 bases from V and 8 from J, leaving 16 bases between them. Germline V gives CDR1 LGHNA, CDR2 YSLEER. The CDR3 has 15 amino acids.

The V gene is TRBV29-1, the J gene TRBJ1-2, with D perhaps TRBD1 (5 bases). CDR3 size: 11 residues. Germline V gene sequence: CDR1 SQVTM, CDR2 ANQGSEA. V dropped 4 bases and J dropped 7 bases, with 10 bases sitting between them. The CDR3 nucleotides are TGCAGCGTTGGGGTCGGGGCTGGCTACACCTTC. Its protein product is CSVGVGAGYTF.

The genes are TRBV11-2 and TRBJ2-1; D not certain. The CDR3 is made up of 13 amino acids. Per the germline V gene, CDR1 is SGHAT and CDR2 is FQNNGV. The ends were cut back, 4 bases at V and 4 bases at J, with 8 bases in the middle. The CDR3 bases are TGTGCCAGCAGCTCGGGCCTTTACAATGAGCAGTTCTTC. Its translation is CASSSGLYNEQFF.